The 8 T cell receptor beta chains reported below all come from one sample, sequenced in a study of radiation and T cells in renal cell carcinoma. The method was immunoSEQ multiplex PCR; TCRdb's version includes in-frame clones alone and lacks a portion of them. The sample records approximately 150,000 clones, 75% to 90% being singletons. Time point indicated: blood 4 weeks post-SBRT, at nephrectomy. Stated treatment: 15 Gy SBRT to primary tumor, nephrectomy 4 weeks later. This material consisted of blood, taken from a patient whose treatment included radiotherapy and nephrectomy. These receptor sequences come from a woman aged 45 to 65 with renal cell carcinoma.

The gene calls are TRBV7-9 and TRBJ2-7; no firm D call. Trimming shortened V by 5 bases and J by 2 bases, and 13 bases separated the two germline ends. CDR3 length: 14 amino acids. Germline loops: CDR1 SEHNR, CDR2 FQNEAQ (reference sequence). The CDR3 sequence: CASSPPGSTYEQYF. The CDR3 DNA sequence: TGTGCCAGCAGCCCCCCGGGCAGCACCTACGAGCAGTACTTC.

V gene TRBV19 combines with J gene TRBJ1-2; D remains unclear. CDR1 LNHDA and CDR2 SQIVND come from the germline V gene (reference sequence). The CDR3 totals 13 residues. V was clipped by 3 bases and J by 4 bases, with 9 bases between them. CDR3 bases: TGTGCCAGTAGTATGGAAGAGGCCTATGGCTACACCTTC. Protein product: CASSMEEAYGYTF. The full variable domain, rest sourced from reference TRBV19 and TRBJ1-2, is DGGITQSPKYLFRKEGQNVTLSCEQNLNHDAMYWYRQDPGQGLRLIYYSQIVNDFQKGDIAEGYSVSREKKESFPLTVTSAQKNPTAFYLCASSMEEAYGYTFGSGTRLTVV.

V usage is TRBV4-3 and J usage is TRBJ1-1; a weak D match, TRBD1 (5 bases). This CDR3 contains 13 residues. Trimming left V 0 bases short and J 3 bases short, with 5 bases between. CDR1 is LGHNA, CDR2 YSLEER, per germline. The CDR3 region is CASSQDRDTEAFF. CDR3 coding DNA: TGCGCCAGCAGCCAAGACAGGGACACTGAAGCTTTCTTT.

The J gene is TRBJ1-5, the V gene TRBV19; D possibly corresponds to TRBD1 (6 bases). With 7 bases removed from V and 2 bases from J, the gap between germline ends came to 15 bases. The CDR3 consists of 15 residues. Germline V gene lookup returns CDR1 LNHDA and CDR2 SQIVND (reference sequence). The CDR3 DNA sequence: TGTGCCAGTACCACACAGGGTAGGGGCAATCAGCCCCAGCATTTT. Its translation: CASTTQGRGNQPQHF. The full variable domain, its missing parts supplied by reference TRBV19 and TRBJ1-5, is DGGITQSPKYLFRKEGQNVTLSCEQNLNHDAMYWYRQDPGQGLRLIYYSQIVNDFQKGDIAEGYSVSREKKESFPLTVTSAQKNPTAFYLCASTTQGRGNQPQHFGDGTRLSIL.

This chain links TRBV18 with TRBJ2-5, with D possibly TRBD2 on 6 matching bases. There are 14 residues in the CDR3. Trimming took off 1 base at V and 2 bases at J, with 8 bases between the two ends. Germline-derived CDR1 and CDR2 are KGHSH and LQKENI. CDR3 in amino acids: CASSPRDFQETQYF. The CDR3 DNA sequence: TGTGCCAGCTCACCACGGGACTTTCAAGAGACCCAGTACTTC.

There are a few counts of this clone. The J gene is TRBJ2-5, the V gene TRBV11-2; no clear D gene. The length of the CDR3 is 14 residues. The germline V gene encodes CDR1 SGHAT and CDR2 FQNNGV. V lost 3 bases, J lost 2 bases, and 10 bases lay in between. The CDR3 is CASSFETTQETQYF. DNA of the CDR3: TGTGCCAGCAGCTTTGAGACGACACAAGAGACCCAGTACTTC.

This clone was observed a few times. The junction differs from germline at one of its ends, possibly a read error. The chain links TRBV7-2 to TRBJ2-3, with D perhaps matching TRBD2 (6 bases). Germline V lookup: CDR1 SGHTA, CDR2 FQGNSA. The CDR3 loop spans 11 amino acids. The CDR3 bases are TGTGCCAGCAGCCTAGCGGATACGCAGTATTTT. Residues: CASSLADTQYF.

This sequence joins TRBV28 and TRBJ2-7; TRBD2 might be the D (7 bases). V dropped 2 bases and J dropped 12 bases, with 11 bases sitting between them. CDR1 is MDHEN, CDR2 SYDVKM, per germline. This CDR3 is 11 amino acids long. In DNA form, the CDR3 reads TGTGCCAGCAGTTTAAGGGGGGGATCGTACTTC. Amino acids: CASSLRGGSYF.